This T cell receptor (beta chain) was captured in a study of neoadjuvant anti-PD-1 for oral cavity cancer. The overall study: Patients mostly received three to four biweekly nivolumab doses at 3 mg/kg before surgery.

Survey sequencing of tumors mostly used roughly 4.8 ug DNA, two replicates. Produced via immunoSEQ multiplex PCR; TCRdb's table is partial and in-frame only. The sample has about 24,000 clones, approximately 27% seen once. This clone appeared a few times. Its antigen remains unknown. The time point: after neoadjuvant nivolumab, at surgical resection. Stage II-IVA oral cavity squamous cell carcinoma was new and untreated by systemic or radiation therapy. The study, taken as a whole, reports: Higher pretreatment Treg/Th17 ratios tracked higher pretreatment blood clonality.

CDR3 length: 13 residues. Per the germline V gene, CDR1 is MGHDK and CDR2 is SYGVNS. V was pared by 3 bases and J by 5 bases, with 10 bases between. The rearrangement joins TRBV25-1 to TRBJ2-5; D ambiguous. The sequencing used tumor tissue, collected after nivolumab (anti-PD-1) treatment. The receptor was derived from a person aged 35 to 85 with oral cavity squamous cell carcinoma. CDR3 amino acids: CASSDPRLETQYF. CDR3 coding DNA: TGTGCCAGCAGTGATCCGCGGTTGGAGACCCAGTACTTC.